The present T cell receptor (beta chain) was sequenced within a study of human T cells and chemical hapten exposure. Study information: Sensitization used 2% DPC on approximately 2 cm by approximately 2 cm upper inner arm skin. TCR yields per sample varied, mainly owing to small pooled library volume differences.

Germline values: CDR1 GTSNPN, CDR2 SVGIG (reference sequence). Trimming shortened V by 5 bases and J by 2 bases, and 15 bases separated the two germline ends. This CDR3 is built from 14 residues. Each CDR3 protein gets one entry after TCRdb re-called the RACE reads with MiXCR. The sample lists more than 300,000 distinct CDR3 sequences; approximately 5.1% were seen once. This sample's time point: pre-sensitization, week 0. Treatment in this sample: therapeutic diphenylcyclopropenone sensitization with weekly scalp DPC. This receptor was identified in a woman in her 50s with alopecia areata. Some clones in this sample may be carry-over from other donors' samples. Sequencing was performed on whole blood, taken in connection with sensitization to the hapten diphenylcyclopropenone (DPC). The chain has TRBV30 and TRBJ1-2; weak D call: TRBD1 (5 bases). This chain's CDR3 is CAWGTGSSNYGYTF. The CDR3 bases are TGTGCCTGGGGAACAGGATCAAGCAACTATGGCTACACCTTC.